The 4 T cell receptor beta chains presented below share a single source sample, sequenced in a study of early T cells in non-severe SARS-CoV-2 infection. Using its own MiXCR run on the 5' RACE reads, TCRdb lists one record per CDR3 protein. The sample shows approximately 70,000 distinct CDR3 sequences, roughly 10% of them seen only once. The sample here was whole blood, taken at baseline. The origin of the receptors is an adult who was a healthcare worker with PCR-confirmed SARS-CoV-2 infection or an uninfected control (not recorded which).

The V gene is TRBV6-6, the J gene TRBJ2-6; D ambiguous. Looked up from germline, CDR1 is MNHNY and CDR2 is SVGAGI (reference sequence). V lost 2 bases, J lost 4 bases, and 6 bases lay in between. The CDR3 has 14 amino acids. The CDR3 region is CASSYGWGANVLTF. The CDR3 DNA is TGTGCCAGCAGTTACGGCTGGGGGGCCAACGTCCTGACTTTC.

This clonotype was recorded a few times. This chain connects TRBV19 to TRBJ2-7, with a weak D call TRBD2 (5 bases). From germline, CDR1 is LNHDA and CDR2 SQIVND (reference sequence). Trimming pared 5 bases from V and 7 bases from J, leaving 12 bases between. The CDR3 has 12 amino acids. The CDR3 loop is CASSLSPGEQYF. The DNA for the CDR3 is TGTGCCAGTAGTCTTTCCCCGGGAGAGCAGTACTTC.

This clonotype was counted only a few times. The chain is built from TRBV5-4 and TRBJ2-5; 9 nucleotides line up with TRBD2. The CDR3 runs 14 residues. Germline CDR1 reads SGHNT; CDR2 reads YYREEE (reference sequence). V was clipped by 5 bases and J by 5 bases; unmatched bases: 7. CDR3 bases: TGTGCCAGCAGAGAGTCTAGCGGGGAGGAGACCCAGTACTTC. Translated, it gives CASRESSGEETQYF. Filled out from reference TRBV5-4 and TRBJ2-5, the complete variable domain reads ETGVTQSPTHLIKTRGQQVTLRCSSQSGHNTVSWYQQALGQGPQFIFQYYREEENGRGNFPPRFSGLQFPNYSSELNVNALELDDSALYLCASRESSGEETQYFGPGTRLLVL.

This clonotype has a count of ten or more. DNA for the CDR3: TGCGCCAGCAGTGTAAAGATAAACCCTTACAATGAGCAGTTCTTC. It is translated as CASSVKINPYNEQFF. This chain joins TRBV10-2 and TRBJ2-1; unclear D gene. Per germline, CDR1 WSHSY and CDR2 SAAADI. This CDR3 spans 15 amino acids. V lost 4 bases to trimming and J lost 4 bases, with 14 bases between them.